This entry lists 18 T cell receptor beta chains sequenced from one sample in a study of Tregs in tolerant kidney transplant recipients. This table comes from immunoSEQ multiplex PCR, and its TCRdb copy is limited to in-frame clones, with some not included. The sample records approximately 20,000 clones, about 71% being singletons. The antigens of these receptors remain unknown. Sequenced material: Tregs from blood cultured with allogeneic cells. All receptors derive from a human donor in good health.

J is TRBJ2-2 and V is TRBV6-1; 10 bases are shared with TRBD2. CDR1 is MNHNS and CDR2 is SASEGT in the germline V gene. This CDR3 has 16 residues. V lost 0 bases and J lost 7; bases outside the gene matches: 5. The CDR3 reads CASSEALAGAYGELFF. The CDR3 DNA reads as TGTGCCAGCAGTGAAGCGCTAGCGGGGGCTTACGGGGAGCTGTTTTTT.

This chain connects TRBV18 to TRBJ1-2, with a possible D match to TRBD1 (5 bases). The CDR3 sequence is 13 residues long. V was clipped by 3 bases and J by 4 bases, with 9 bases between them. The germline V gene encodes CDR1 KGHSH and CDR2 LQKENI. The CDR3 DNA sequence: TGTGCCAGCTCACCGACAGATTCCTATGGCTACACCTTC. Its translation is CASSPTDSYGYTF.

This chain joins TRBV7-3 and TRBJ1-1; D unresolved. The V gene lost 5 bases and the J gene lost 2 bases, with 12 bases spanning the gap. The germline CDR1 and CDR2 sequences are SGHTA and FQGTGA. The length of the CDR3 is 14 residues. CDR3 sequence reads: CASSPSSGNTEAFF. For the CDR3, the DNA is TGTGCCAGCAGCCCTTCGTCGGGCAACACTGAAGCTTTCTTT. The full variable domain, in which reference TRBV7-3 and TRBJ1-1 provide the parts outside the CDR3, is GAGVSQTPSNKVTEKGKYVELRCDPISGHTALYWYRQSLGQGPEFLIYFQGTGAADDSGLPNDRFFAVRPEGSVSTLKIQRTERGDSAVYLCASSPSSGNTEAFFGQGTRLTVV.

The chain joins TRBV5-1 to TRBJ2-6; D might be TRBD2 (7 bases). V lost 7 bases and J 4 bases, leaving 24 bases between the germline ends. Germline V gene lookup returns CDR1 SGHRS and CDR2 YFSETQ. CDR3 length equals 18 residues. The CDR3 loop is CASGDAGAGYAGANVLTF. The CDR3 DNA is TGCGCCAGCGGGGATGCGGGGGCAGGGTACGCCGGGGCCAACGTCCTGACTTTC.

The chain has TRBV6-5 and TRBJ1-2; D unresolved. The V end was cut by 0 bases, the J end by 4 bases, with 9 bases between. Germline V gene sequence: CDR1 MNHEY, CDR2 SVGAGI. The CDR3 length is 14 residues. CDR3 nucleotide sequence: TGTGCCAGCAGTTACTCGCCGAGTATCTATGGCTACACCTTC. Protein: CASSYSPSIYGYTF.

This clone has a single count. The rearrangement uses TRBV9 and TRBJ2-1, with no clear D. Trimming shortened V by 9 bases and J by 0 bases, and 13 bases separated the two germline ends. This CDR3 region has 14 residues. The germline V gene has CDR1 SGDLS and CDR2 YYNGEE. The CDR3 DNA follows: TGTGCCACTGCGGTGACGAGCTCCTACAATGAGCAGTTCTTC. This gives the protein CATAVTSSYNEQFF.

The chain joins TRBV5-1 to TRBJ2-3; D gene unclear. The ends were cut back, 0 bases at V and 2 bases at J, with 7 bases in the middle. CDR1 and CDR2 (germline): SGHRS, YFSETQ. CDR3 length: 14 amino acids. For the CDR3, the DNA is TGCGCCAGCAGCTTGGCCATAACCACAGATACGCAGTATTTT. This gives the protein CASSLAITTDTQYF. Filled out from reference TRBV5-1 and TRBJ2-3, the complete variable domain reads KAGVTQTPRYLIKTRGQQVTLSCSPISGHRSVSWYQQTPGQGLQFLFEYFSETQRNKGNFPGRFSGRQFSNSRSEMNVSTLELGDSALYLCASSLAITTDTQYFGPGTRLTVL.

This clone appeared a few times. Here the CDR3 reads CASSLGATGGAFYGYTF. Written as DNA, the CDR3 is TGCGCCAGCAGCTTGGGAGCCACAGGGGGCGCGTTCTATGGCTACACCTTC. The rearrangement joins TRBV5-1 to TRBJ1-2; 9 positions agree with TRBD1. The V gene end was trimmed by 0 bases and the J gene end by 4 bases; junction bases not matched to a gene: 10. Germline CDR1 reads SGHRS; CDR2 reads YFSETQ. The CDR3 runs to 17 residues.

For this clone: The junction does not match germline at one end; this may be a read error. This chain uses TRBV30 with TRBJ2-7; 10 bases map to TRBD2. CDR1 is GTSNPN and CDR2 is SVGIG in the germline V gene (reference sequence). The CDR3 totals 17 residues. Here the CDR3 reads CARSSARTSGVPYEQYF. CDR3 nucleotides: TGTGCCCGGAGCTCTGCCCGTACTAGCGGGGTTCCCTACGAGCAGTACTTC. The whole variable domain, remainder taken from reference TRBV30 and TRBJ2-7, is SQTIHQWPATLVQPVGSPLSLECTVEGTSNPNLYWYRQAAGRGLQLLFYSVGIGQISSEVPQNLSASRPQDRQFILSSKKLLLSDSGFYLCARSSARTSGVPYEQYFGPGTRLTVT.

Only a few counts were recorded for this clone. The chain uses TRBV5-1 and TRBJ2-5; D is perhaps TRBD2 (6 bases). Germline CDR1 SGHRS, CDR2 YFSETQ. The CDR3 totals 15 residues. Trimming pared 1 base from V and 2 bases from J, leaving 12 bases between. DNA of the CDR3: TGCGCCAGCAGCTTGAATGCGGGATTTCAAGAGACCCAGTACTTC. Protein sequence: CASSLNAGFQETQYF.

This chain uses TRBV10-3 with TRBJ2-7, with TRBD1 identical over 7 bases. Trimming at V came to 11 bases and at J to 4 bases, leaving 14 bases not matched to a gene. Germline values: CDR1 ENHRY, CDR2 SYGVKD. The CDR3 is 14 residues long. The CDR3 reads CASRSGTEKYEQYF. CDR3 nucleotides: TGTGCCTCCCGCTCCGGGACAGAGAAATACGAGCAGTACTTC.

This clone is medium-sized. This chain joins TRBV7-8 and TRBJ2-7; D not certain. The CDR3 runs 12 residues. The ends were cut back, 1 base at V and 5 bases at J, with 6 bases in the middle. Germline lookup yields CDR1 SGHVS and CDR2 FQNEAQ. The CDR3 loop is CASSLVWHEQYF. CDR3 DNA: TGTGCCAGCAGCTTAGTTTGGCACGAGCAGTACTTC.

The chain couples TRBV7-2 to TRBJ2-7; 8 nucleotides agree with TRBD2. The J segment lost 2 bases and the V segment lost 5 bases, leaving 2 bases of the junction unmatched. Germline CDR1 reads SGHTA; CDR2 reads FQGNSA. The CDR3 is made up of 13 amino acids. The chain's CDR3 is CASSKAGAYEQYF. DNA for the CDR3: TGTGCCAGCAGCAAAGCGGGGGCCTACGAGCAGTACTTC. Drawing the rest from reference TRBV7-2 and TRBJ2-7, the complete variable domain is GAGVSQSPSNKVTEKGKDVELRCDPISGHTALYWYRQSLGQGLEFLIYFQGNSAPDKSGLPSDRFSAERTGGSVSTLTIQRTQQEDSAVYLCASSKAGAYEQYFGPGTRLTVT.

V and J are TRBV5-1 and TRBJ1-1; no reliable D call. The CDR3 is 13 residues long. Germline CDR1 SGHRS, CDR2 YFSETQ. V shed 0 bases and J shed 1 base, with 4 bases lying between them. The CDR3 sequence is CASSLVTNTEAFF. The CDR3 nucleotides read TGCGCCAGCAGCTTGGTCACGAACACTGAAGCTTTCTTT.

This chain joins TRBV6-6 and TRBJ2-7, with TRBD2 matching over 7 bases. Germline V lookup: CDR1 MNHNY, CDR2 SVGAGI (reference sequence). This CDR3 is built from 15 residues. The ends lost 0 bases at V and 3 bases at J; junction bases unmatched: 5. The CDR3 DNA sequence: TGTGCCAGCAGTTACTCGGGGGGGAGGGTCTACGAGCAGTACTTC. Translation: CASSYSGGRVYEQYF.

The chain recombines TRBV7-2 with TRBJ1-2, with D possibly matching TRBD1 (5 bases). CDR1 and CDR2 (germline): SGHTA, FQGNSA. The CDR3 covers 14 residues. V was cut by 7 bases and J by 6 bases, with 18 bases left in between. CDR3 DNA: TGTGCCAGCACCAAGTTGCGGGGGACCGATGGCTACACCTTC. Translation: CASTKLRGTDGYTF.

The V and J genes are TRBV12-5 and TRBJ1-5; D not resolved. CDR1 and CDR2 from the germline V gene are LGHNT and FRNRAP. This CDR3 is built from 17 residues. V lost 1 base, J lost 3 bases, and 16 bases lay in between. The chain's CDR3 is CASGLAPGSAINQPQHF. CDR3 coding DNA: TGTGCTAGTGGTTTGGCCCCCGGATCGGCCATCAATCAGCCCCAGCATTTT.

The chain is built from TRBV5-4 and TRBJ1-2; tentatively, D is TRBD1 (6 bases). There are 14 residues in the CDR3. Trimming left V 1 base short and J 3 bases short, with 10 bases between. Germline-derived CDR1 and CDR2 are SGHNT and YYREEE (reference sequence). CDR3 amino acids: CASSLTGWHYGYTF. CDR3 bases: TGTGCCAGCAGCTTGACAGGGTGGCACTATGGCTACACCTTC.